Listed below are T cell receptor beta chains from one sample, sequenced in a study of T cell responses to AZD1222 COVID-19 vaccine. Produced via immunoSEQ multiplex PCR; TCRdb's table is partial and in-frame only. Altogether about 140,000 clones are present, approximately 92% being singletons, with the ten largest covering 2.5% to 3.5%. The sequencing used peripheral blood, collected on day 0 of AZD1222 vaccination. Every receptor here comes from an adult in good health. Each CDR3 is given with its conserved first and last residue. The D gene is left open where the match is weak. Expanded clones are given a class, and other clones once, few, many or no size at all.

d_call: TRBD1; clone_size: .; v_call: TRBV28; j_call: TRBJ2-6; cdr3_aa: CASSLWMGQGTNSGANVLTF; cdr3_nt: TGTGCCAGCAGTTTATGGATGGGACAGGGGACGAATTCTGGGGCCAACGTCCTGACTTTC
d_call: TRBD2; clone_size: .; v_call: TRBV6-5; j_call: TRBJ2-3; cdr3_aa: CASSSRLAGDRDTQYF; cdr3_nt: TGTGCCAGCAGTTCTAGACTAGCGGGAGATAGAGATACGCAGTATTTT
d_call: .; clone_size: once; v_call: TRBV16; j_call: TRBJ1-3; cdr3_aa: CASSQSRLGAGNTIYF; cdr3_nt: TGTGCCAGCAGCCAATCAAGACTGGGAGCTGGAAACACCATATATTTT
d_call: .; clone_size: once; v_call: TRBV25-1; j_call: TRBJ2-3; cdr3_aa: CASSTGDLDTQYF; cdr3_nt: TGTGCCAGCAGCACGGGAGATTTAGATACGCAGTATTTT
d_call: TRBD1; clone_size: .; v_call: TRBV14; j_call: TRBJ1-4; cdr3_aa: CASSNLRGGSEKLFF; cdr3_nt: TGTGCCAGCAGCAACCTTCGAGGGGGCTCTGAAAAACTGTTTTTT
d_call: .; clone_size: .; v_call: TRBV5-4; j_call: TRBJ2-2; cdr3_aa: CASTPAATGELFF; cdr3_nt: TGTGCCAGCACCCCGGCTGCTACCGGGGAGCTGTTTTTT
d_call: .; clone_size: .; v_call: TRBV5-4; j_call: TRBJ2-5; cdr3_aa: CASSLAGGQETQYF; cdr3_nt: TGTGCCAGCAGCTTGGCAGGGGGGCAAGAGACCCAGTACTTC
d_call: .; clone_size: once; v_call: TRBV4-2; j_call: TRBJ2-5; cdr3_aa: CASSQDVSHQTATQYF; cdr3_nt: TGTGCCAGCAGCCAAGACGTTTCGCACCAGACGGCGACCCAGTACTTC
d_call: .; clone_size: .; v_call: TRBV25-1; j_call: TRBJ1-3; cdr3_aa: CASSRQGPTGNTIYF; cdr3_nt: TGTGCCAGCAGTCGTCAGGGACCCACCGGAAACACCATATATTTT
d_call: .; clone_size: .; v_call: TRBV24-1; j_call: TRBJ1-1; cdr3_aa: CATSDNAGTEAFF; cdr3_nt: TGTGCCACCAGTGATAATGCCGGGACTGAAGCTTTCTTT
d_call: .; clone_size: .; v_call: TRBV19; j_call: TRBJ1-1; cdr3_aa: CASSWTKNTEAFF; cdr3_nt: TGTGCCAGTTCCTGGACAAAGAACACTGAAGCTTTCTTT
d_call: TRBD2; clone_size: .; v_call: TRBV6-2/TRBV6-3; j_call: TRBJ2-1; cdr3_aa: CASSLPPSGTGNEQFF; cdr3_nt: TGTGCCAGCAGTCTCCCCCCCAGCGGGACGGGGAATGAGCAGTTCTTC
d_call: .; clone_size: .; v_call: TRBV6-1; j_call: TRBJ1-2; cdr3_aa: CASSDRGYGYTF; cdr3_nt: TGTGCCAGCAGTGACAGGGGCTATGGCTACACCTTC
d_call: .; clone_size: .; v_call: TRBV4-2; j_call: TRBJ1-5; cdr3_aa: CASSQDPRDILPQHF; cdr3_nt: TGTGCCAGCAGCCAAGATCCCCGGGACATCCTGCCCCAGCATTTT
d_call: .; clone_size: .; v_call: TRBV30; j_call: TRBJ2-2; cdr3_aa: CAWSFSSTGELFF; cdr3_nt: TGTGCCTGGAGTTTCTCTTCCACCGGGGAGCTGTTTTTT
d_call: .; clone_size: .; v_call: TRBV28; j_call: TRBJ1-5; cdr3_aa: CAGRRQIDQPQHF; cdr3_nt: TGTGCCGGGAGGAGACAGATTGATCAGCCCCAGCATTTT
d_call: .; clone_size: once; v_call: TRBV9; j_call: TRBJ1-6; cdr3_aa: CASSAKRGLESPLHF; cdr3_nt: TGTGCCAGCAGCGCGAAGCGGGGGCTGGAGTCACCCCTCCACTTT
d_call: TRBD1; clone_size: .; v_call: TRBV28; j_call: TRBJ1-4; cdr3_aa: CASSLPTLTGLDEKLFF; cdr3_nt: TGTGCCAGCAGTTTACCTACCCTGACAGGGCTTGATGAAAAACTGTTTTTT
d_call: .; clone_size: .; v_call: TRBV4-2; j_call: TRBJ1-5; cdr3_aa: CASSQDVGGSDQPQHF; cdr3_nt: TGTGCCAGCAGCCAGGATGTAGGGGGGTCGGATCAGCCCCAGCATTTT
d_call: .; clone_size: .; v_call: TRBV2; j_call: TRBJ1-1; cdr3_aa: CASSIRAGRGNTEAFF; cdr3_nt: TGTGCCAGCAGTATTAGGGCAGGAAGGGGGAACACTGAAGCTTTCTTT
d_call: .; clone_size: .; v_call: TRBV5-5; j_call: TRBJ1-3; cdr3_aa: CASSYDVAGSGNTIYF; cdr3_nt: TGTGCCAGCAGCTACGACGTAGCAGGGTCTGGAAACACCATATATTTT
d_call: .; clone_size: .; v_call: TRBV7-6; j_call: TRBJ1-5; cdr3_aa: CASSLGAPDQPQHF; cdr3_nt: TGTGCCAGCAGCTTAGGGGCACCTGATCAGCCCCAGCATTTT
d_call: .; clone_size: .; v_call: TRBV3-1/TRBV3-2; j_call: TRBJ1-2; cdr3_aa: CASSDTRVGGYTF; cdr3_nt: TGTGCCAGCAGCGATACTCGGGTGGGTGGCTACACCTTC
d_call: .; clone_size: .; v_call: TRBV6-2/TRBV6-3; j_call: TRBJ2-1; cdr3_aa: CASSPDHLMAASSYNEQFF; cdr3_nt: TGTGCCAGCAGCCCTGACCATCTGATGGCGGCAAGCTCCTACAATGAGCAGTTCTTC
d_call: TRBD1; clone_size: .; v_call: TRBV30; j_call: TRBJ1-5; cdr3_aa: CAWSEQGQKAQHF; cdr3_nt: TGTGCCTGGAGTGAACAGGGGCAAAAGGCCCAGCATTTT
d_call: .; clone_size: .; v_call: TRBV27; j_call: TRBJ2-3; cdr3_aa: CASSALTGPSTDTQYF; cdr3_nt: TGTGCCAGCAGTGCCCTCACAGGGCCCAGCACAGATACGCAGTATTTT
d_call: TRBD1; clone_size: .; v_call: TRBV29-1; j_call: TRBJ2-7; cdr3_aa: CSVDDRGYEQYF; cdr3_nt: TGCAGCGTTGATGACAGGGGCTACGAGCAGTACTTC
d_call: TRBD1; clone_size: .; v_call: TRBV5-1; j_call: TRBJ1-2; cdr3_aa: CASESGGSGYTF; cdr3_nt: TGCGCCAGCGAGTCAGGGGGCTCTGGCTACACCTTC
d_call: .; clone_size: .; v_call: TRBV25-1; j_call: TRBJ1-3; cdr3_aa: CASGLTSSSGNTIYF; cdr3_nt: TGTGCCAGCGGCCTCACGTCCTCCTCTGGAAACACCATATATTTT
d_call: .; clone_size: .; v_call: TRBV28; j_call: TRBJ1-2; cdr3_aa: CASIPVRGRGYRGYTF; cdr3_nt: TGTGCCAGCATTCCCGTCCGGGGCAGGGGATATCGTGGCTACACCTTC
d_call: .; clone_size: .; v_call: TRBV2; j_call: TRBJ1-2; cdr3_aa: CASTQRGTDYGYTF; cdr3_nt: TGTGCCAGCACTCAGAGGGGTACGGACTATGGCTACACCTTC
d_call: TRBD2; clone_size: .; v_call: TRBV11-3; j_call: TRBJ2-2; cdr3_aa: CASSLGLAGPNTGELFF; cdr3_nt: TGTGCCAGCAGCTTGGGACTAGCGGGACCGAACACCGGGGAGCTGTTTTTT
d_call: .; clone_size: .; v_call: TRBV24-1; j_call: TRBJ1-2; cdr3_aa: CATSDHPIGGQDYGYTF; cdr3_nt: TGTGCCACCAGTGACCATCCCATTGGGGGGCAGGACTATGGCTACACCTTC
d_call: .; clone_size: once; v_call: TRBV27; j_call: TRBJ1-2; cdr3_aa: CASRDTTSYGYTF; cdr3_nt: TGTGCCAGCAGAGATACAACTTCCTATGGCTACACCTTC
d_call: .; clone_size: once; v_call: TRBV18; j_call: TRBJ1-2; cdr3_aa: CASSPAETGRSYGYTF; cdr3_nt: TGTGCCAGCTCACCAGCAGAAACTGGACGGTCCTATGGCTACACCTTC
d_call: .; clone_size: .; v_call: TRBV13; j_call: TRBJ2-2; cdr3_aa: CASSSPMGNGELFF; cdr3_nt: TGTGCCAGCAGCTCCCCGATGGGAAACGGGGAGCTGTTTTTT
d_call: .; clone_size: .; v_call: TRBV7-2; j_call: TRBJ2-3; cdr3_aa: CASSLFPQDTQYF; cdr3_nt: TGTGCCAGCAGCTTATTTCCACAGGATACGCAGTATTTT
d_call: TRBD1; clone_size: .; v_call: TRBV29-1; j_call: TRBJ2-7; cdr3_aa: CSVADRVSYEQYF; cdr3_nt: TGCAGCGTTGCGGACAGGGTATCCTACGAGCAGTACTTC
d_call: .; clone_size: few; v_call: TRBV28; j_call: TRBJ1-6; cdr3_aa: CASLTGTRRSPLHF; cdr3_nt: TGTGCCAGCCTTACGGGGACTAGACGGTCACCCCTCCACTTT
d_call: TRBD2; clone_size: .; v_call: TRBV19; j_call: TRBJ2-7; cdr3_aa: CASSMSLAGTYEQYF; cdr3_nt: TGTGCCAGTAGTATGAGTCTAGCGGGGACCTACGAGCAGTACTTC
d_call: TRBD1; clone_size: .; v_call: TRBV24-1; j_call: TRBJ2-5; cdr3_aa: CATSEGQGGQETQYF; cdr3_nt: TGTGCCACCAGTGAGGGACAGGGAGGACAAGAGACCCAGTACTTC
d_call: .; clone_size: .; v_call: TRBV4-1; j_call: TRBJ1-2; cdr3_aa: CASSQGLSEGTRGYTF; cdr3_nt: TGCGCCAGCAGCCAAGGTCTATCGGAGGGGACGAGGGGCTACACCTTC
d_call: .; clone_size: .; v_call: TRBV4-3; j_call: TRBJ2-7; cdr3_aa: CASSPSRQAFIYEQYF; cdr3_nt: TGCGCCAGCAGCCCTTCCCGACAGGCGTTTATCTACGAGCAGTACTTC
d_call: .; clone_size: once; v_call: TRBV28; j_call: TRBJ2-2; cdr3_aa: CATNILGGTGELFF; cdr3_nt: TGTGCCACCAATATTCTCGGGGGCACCGGGGAGCTGTTTTTT
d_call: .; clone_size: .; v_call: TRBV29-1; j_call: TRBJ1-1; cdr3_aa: CSVGTGYAEAFF; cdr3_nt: TGCAGCGTGGGAACAGGGTACGCTGAAGCTTTCTTT